The rows below give T cell receptor beta chains drawn from one sample of a study of T-cell memory formation after mild COVID-19. TCRdb recomputed calls from the 5' RACE reads with MiXCR, one row per CDR3 protein. The table records 250,000 to 300,000 distinct CDR3 sequences, around 15% of them present only once. The specimen sequenced was PBMCs or a T cell subset sorted from them (not recorded which). These receptors were collected from a man in his late teens or twenties who had mild COVID-19 (a few samples of this study predate the infection). Cell type and time point are not known. The CDR3 runs from the conserved cysteine through the conserved F or W. Each record gives: CDR3 protein, CDR3 DNA, clone size, J gene, D gene, V gene. A D gene is named only where the DNA matches it firmly. Rows give clone size only sometimes, using once, few, many, or a class for an expanded clone.

CDR3: CASSFKPDQPQHF
DNA: TGTGCCAGCAGCTTTAAGCCCGATCAGCCCCAGCATTTT
size: -
J: TRBJ1-5
D: -
V: TRBV11-2

CDR3: CASSQAGVRRIAEAFF
DNA: TGTGCCAGCAGCCAAGCGGGAGTCCGGCGTATCGCTGAAGCTTTCTTT
size: few
J: TRBJ1-1
D: -
V: TRBV3-1

CDR3: CATSRDKGTHGYTF
DNA: TGTGCCACCAGCAGAGATAAGGGGACCCATGGCTACACCTTC
size: -
J: TRBJ1-2
D: -
V: TRBV15

CDR3: CASSPYFQGAETQYF
DNA: TGTGCCAGCTCACCTTATTTCCAGGGGGCAGAGACCCAGTACTTC
size: few
J: TRBJ2-5
D: TRBD1
V: TRBV18

CDR3: CASSFVDAKTQYF
DNA: TGTGCCAGCAGCTTTGTGGACGCAAAGACCCAGTACTTC
size: few
J: TRBJ2-5
D: -
V: TRBV7-9

CDR3: CASSSNWGMNTEAFF
DNA: TGCGCCAGCAGCTCTAACTGGGGAATGAACACTGAAGCTTTCTTT
size: -
J: TRBJ1-1
D: -
V: TRBV5-1

CDR3: CATRGTDRGETQYF
DNA: TGTGCCACCCGGGGTACCGACAGGGGAGAGACCCAGTACTTC
size: -
J: TRBJ2-5
D: TRBD1
V: TRBV2

CDR3: CSLSATTYNEQFF
DNA: TGCAGCCTTTCGGCAACTACCTACAATGAGCAGTTCTTC
size: few
J: TRBJ2-1
D: -
V: TRBV29-1

CDR3: CASSPFSGNEQFF
DNA: TGCGCCAGCAGCCCTTTCTCAGGCAATGAGCAGTTCTTC
size: many
J: TRBJ2-1
D: -
V: TRBV5-1

CDR3: CASSLGRGVTDTQYF
DNA: TGTGCCAGCAGCCTGGGACGGGGGGTCACAGATACGCAGTATTTT
size: many
J: TRBJ2-3
D: TRBD2
V: TRBV7-3

CDR3: CASSLTVGYGYTF
DNA: TGTGCCAGCAGTTTGACGGTGGGGTATGGCTACACCTTC
size: few
J: TRBJ1-2
D: -
V: TRBV12-3/TRBV12-4

CDR3: CASRTGQNTEAFF
DNA: TGTGCCAGCAGAACGGGACAGAACACTGAAGCTTTCTTT
size: few
J: TRBJ1-1
D: -
V: TRBV6-5

CDR3: CASSQDWGGNEQYF
DNA: TGCGCCAGCAGCCAAGACTGGGGGGGAAACGAGCAGTACTTC
size: many
J: TRBJ2-7
D: TRBD2
V: TRBV4-1

CDR3: CSARVPAAYNEQFF
DNA: TGCAGTGCTAGAGTACCAGCGGCCTACAATGAGCAGTTCTTC
size: few
J: TRBJ2-1
D: -
V: TRBV20-1

CDR3: CASRIPATEAFF
DNA: TGTGCCAGCAGAATACCGGCCACTGAAGCTTTCTTT
size: few
J: TRBJ1-1
D: -
V: TRBV6-2/TRBV6-3

CDR3: CASSVGTGGEKLFF
DNA: TGTGCCAGCAGCGTAGGGACAGGGGGTGAAAAACTGTTTTTT
size: many
J: TRBJ1-4
D: TRBD1
V: TRBV14

CDR3: CASRGQINTEAFF
DNA: TGTGCCAGCAGGGGACAGATTAACACTGAAGCTTTCTTT
size: many
J: TRBJ1-1
D: TRBD1
V: TRBV25-1

CDR3: CASSQVSGGPTDTQYF
DNA: TGTGCCAGCAGCCAAGTGAGCGGGGGACCCACAGATACGCAGTATTTT
size: -
J: TRBJ2-3
D: TRBD2
V: TRBV4-2

CDR3: CASSQVGRVGEKLFF
DNA: TGCGCCAGCAGCCAAGTTGGCAGGGTGGGTGAAAAACTGTTTTTT
size: few
J: TRBJ1-4
D: -
V: TRBV4-1

CDR3: CASSLEGVPYNEQFF
DNA: TGTGCCAGCAGCTTAGAGGGGGTCCCCTACAATGAGCAGTTCTTC
size: few
J: TRBJ2-1
D: -
V: TRBV7-6

CDR3: CASSPDAGWNYGDTEAFF
DNA: TGCGCCAGCAGCCCTGACGCAGGGTGGAATTATGGGGACACTGAAGCTTTCTTT
size: few
J: TRBJ1-1
D: -
V: TRBV4-1

CDR3: CASSTRQGGTGELFF
DNA: TGTGCCAGCAGCACCCGACAGGGAGGGACCGGGGAGCTGTTTTTT
size: few
J: TRBJ2-2
D: -
V: TRBV7-9

CDR3: CASSKDSNTQYF
DNA: TGTGCCAGCAGCAAGGACAGCAATACGCAGTATTTT
size: -
J: TRBJ2-3
D: -
V: TRBV7-9

CDR3: CASSSTWTGGTGELFF
DNA: TGTGCCAGCAGCTCTACCTGGACAGGGGGAACCGGGGAGCTGTTTTTT
size: -
J: TRBJ2-2
D: TRBD1
V: TRBV7-6

CDR3: CASSPAGAWDNEQFF
DNA: TGTGCCAGCAGCCCTGCAGGGGCCTGGGACAATGAGCAGTTCTTC
size: -
J: TRBJ2-1
D: -
V: TRBV7-3

CDR3: CASSYGLAGALQETQYF
DNA: TGTGCCAGCAGTTACGGGCTAGCGGGGGCCCTTCAAGAGACCCAGTACTTC
size: few
J: TRBJ2-5
D: TRBD2
V: TRBV6-5

CDR3: CASSWTSGYNEQFF
DNA: TGTGCCAGCAGTTGGACTAGCGGTTACAATGAGCAGTTCTTC
size: many
J: TRBJ2-1
D: TRBD2
V: TRBV6-2/TRBV6-3

CDR3: CSATGQGRHQPQHF
DNA: TGCAGTGCCACGGGACAGGGCCGACACCAGCCCCAGCATTTT
size: -
J: TRBJ1-5
D: TRBD1
V: TRBV20-1

CDR3: CASSQSLAGGYNEQFF
DNA: TGTGCCAGCAGCCAGTCGCTAGCGGGGGGTTACAATGAGCAGTTCTTC
size: -
J: TRBJ2-1
D: TRBD2
V: TRBV7-9

CDR3: CASSYWDRSDGGYTF
DNA: TGTGCCAGCAGTTATTGGGACAGGAGTGATGGGGGCTACACCTTC
size: few
J: TRBJ1-2
D: TRBD1
V: TRBV6-5

CDR3: CASSLREGRETQYF
DNA: TGTGCCAGCAGCCTTCGGGAGGGAAGAGAGACCCAGTACTTC
size: few
J: TRBJ2-5
D: TRBD2
V: TRBV3-1

CDR3: CASSQRGLAGTNTGELFF
DNA: TGCGCCAGCAGCCAGAGGGGGCTAGCGGGGACCAACACCGGGGAGCTGTTTTTT
size: -
J: TRBJ2-2
D: TRBD2
V: TRBV4-1

CDR3: CASSPAALGQETQYF
DNA: TGTGCCAGCAGCCCGGCTGCATTGGGGCAAGAGACCCAGTACTTC
size: -
J: TRBJ2-5
D: -
V: TRBV3-1

CDR3: CASSPLSGPQDTQYF
DNA: TGTGCCAGCAGCCCGCTTTCGGGACCTCAGGATACGCAGTATTTT
size: once
J: TRBJ2-3
D: -
V: TRBV7-2

CDR3: CASSQGQVETQYF
DNA: TGTGCCAGCAGCCAAGGACAGGTGGAGACCCAGTACTTC
size: -
J: TRBJ2-5
D: TRBD1
V: TRBV7-2

CDR3: CASSLCGLQETQYF
DNA: TGTGCCAGCAGTTTGTGCGGCCTCCAAGAGACCCAGTACTTC
size: -
J: TRBJ2-5
D: -
V: TRBV28

CDR3: CASSPGRTIQNTEAFF
DNA: TGTGCCAGCTCACCGGGCCGGACCATTCAGAACACTGAAGCTTTCTTT
size: few
J: TRBJ1-1
D: -
V: TRBV18

CDR3: CASSYSSSGGSNTEAFF
DNA: TGTGCCAGCAGTTACTCGAGCTCAGGGGGTAGCAACACTGAAGCTTTCTTT
size: many
J: TRBJ1-1
D: TRBD1
V: TRBV6-6

CDR3: CASSPWTSGGRKETQYF
DNA: TGTGCCAGCAGCCCTTGGACTAGCGGGGGCCGCAAAGAGACCCAGTACTTC
size: -
J: TRBJ2-5
D: TRBD2
V: TRBV12-3/TRBV12-4

CDR3: CASSRVVASTDTQYF
DNA: TGTGCCAGCAGCCGGGTTGTTGCTAGCACAGATACGCAGTATTTT
size: -
J: TRBJ2-3
D: -
V: TRBV3-1

CDR3: CASSYNLAAPSGTQYF
DNA: TGCGCCAGCAGCTACAACCTAGCGGCACCCAGTGGTACGCAGTATTTT
size: few
J: TRBJ2-3
D: TRBD2
V: TRBV4-1

CDR3: CASSLNARQGQNEKLFF
DNA: TGCGCCAGCAGCCTGAACGCCCGACAGGGGCAAAATGAAAAACTGTTTTTT
size: few
J: TRBJ1-4
D: TRBD1
V: TRBV5-1

CDR3: CSAKQGNTEAFF
DNA: TGCAGTGCTAAACAGGGGAACACTGAAGCTTTCTTT
size: few
J: TRBJ1-1
D: -
V: TRBV20-1

CDR3: CASSWSIRSGANVLTF
DNA: TGTGCCAGCAGTTGGAGCATCCGCTCTGGGGCCAACGTCCTGACTTTC
size: -
J: TRBJ2-6
D: -
V: TRBV6-2/TRBV6-3

CDR3: CASSLVGTGGAGQFF
DNA: TGCGCCAGCAGCTTGGTTGGGACAGGGGGCGCGGGGCAGTTCTTC
size: few
J: TRBJ2-1
D: TRBD1
V: TRBV5-1

CDR3: CASGDNTGELFF
DNA: TGTGCCAGCGGAGACAACACCGGGGAGCTGTTTTTT
size: -
J: TRBJ2-2
D: -
V: TRBV4-2

CDR3: CASSQGQGVLNQPQHF
DNA: TGTGCCAGCAGTCAGGGACAGGGGGTCCTCAATCAGCCCCAGCATTTT
size: medium-sized
J: TRBJ1-5
D: TRBD1
V: TRBV12-3/TRBV12-4

CDR3: CASSQSREPESFETQYF
DNA: TGCGCCAGCAGCCAGTCTCGAGAACCCGAAAGCTTCGAGACCCAGTACTTC
size: -
J: TRBJ2-5
D: -
V: TRBV4-3

CDR3: CASSKGYGYTF
DNA: TGTGCCAGCAGCAAAGGTTATGGCTACACCTTC
size: -
J: TRBJ1-2
D: -
V: TRBV6-5

CDR3: CSARVEGPDTQYF
DNA: TGCAGTGCTAGAGTAGAGGGGCCAGATACGCAGTATTTT
size: few
J: TRBJ2-3
D: -
V: TRBV20-1

CDR3: CASSLGGATSNEQFF
DNA: TGTGCCAGCAGCTTGGGGGGGGCCACCTCCAATGAGCAGTTCTTC
size: few
J: TRBJ2-1
D: -
V: TRBV7-2

CDR3: CASSQNPGQGNAFF
DNA: TGTGCCAGCAGCCAAAATCCGGGACAGGGAAATGCTTTCTTT
size: -
J: TRBJ1-1
D: TRBD1
V: TRBV14

CDR3: CASSLLQGAEAFF
DNA: TGCGCCAGCAGCTTACTCCAGGGGGCTGAAGCTTTCTTT
size: many
J: TRBJ1-1
D: TRBD1
V: TRBV5-1

CDR3: CASSLAGNVDTQYF
DNA: TGTGCCAGCAGCTTAGCCGGTAATGTGGATACGCAGTATTTT
size: few
J: TRBJ2-3
D: -
V: TRBV7-2

CDR3: CASSLAVGNTEAFF
DNA: TGCGCCAGCAGCTTGGCCGTCGGAAACACTGAAGCTTTCTTT
size: -
J: TRBJ1-1
D: -
V: TRBV5-1

CDR3: CASSPRIRDRAYNEQFF
DNA: TGTGCCAGCAGCCCCCGAATCCGGGACAGGGCATACAATGAGCAGTTCTTC
size: -
J: TRBJ2-1
D: TRBD1
V: TRBV7-9

CDR3: CATSSSGIGELFF
DNA: TGTGCCACCAGCAGTAGCGGTATCGGGGAGCTGTTTTTT
size: few
J: TRBJ2-2
D: -
V: TRBV15

CDR3: CSARSSYSNQPQHF
DNA: TGCAGTGCTAGGAGCAGCTATAGCAATCAGCCCCAGCATTTT
size: -
J: TRBJ1-5
D: -
V: TRBV20-1

CDR3: CSVIRQGMNTEAFF
DNA: TGCAGCGTTATTCGACAGGGCATGAACACTGAAGCTTTCTTT
size: -
J: TRBJ1-1
D: TRBD1
V: TRBV29-1